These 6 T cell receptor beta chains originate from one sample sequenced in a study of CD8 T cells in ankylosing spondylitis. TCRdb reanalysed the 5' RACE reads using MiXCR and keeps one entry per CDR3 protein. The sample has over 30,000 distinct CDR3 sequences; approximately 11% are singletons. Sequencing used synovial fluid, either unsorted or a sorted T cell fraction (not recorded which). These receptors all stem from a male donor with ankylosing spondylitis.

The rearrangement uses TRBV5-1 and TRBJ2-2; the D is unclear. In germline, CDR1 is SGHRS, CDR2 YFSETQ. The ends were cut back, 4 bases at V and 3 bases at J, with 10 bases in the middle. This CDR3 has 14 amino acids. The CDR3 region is CASSTYTDTGELFF. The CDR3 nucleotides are TGCGCCAGCAGCACCTATACAGACACCGGGGAGCTGTTTTTT.

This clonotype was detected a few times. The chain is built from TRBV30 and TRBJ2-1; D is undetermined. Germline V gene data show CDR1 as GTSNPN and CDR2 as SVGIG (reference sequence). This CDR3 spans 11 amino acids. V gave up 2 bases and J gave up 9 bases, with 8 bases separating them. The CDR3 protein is CAWSRLSEQFF. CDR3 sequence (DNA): TGTGCCTGGAGTCGGTTGAGTGAGCAGTTCTTC.

CDR3 bases: TGTGCCAGCAGCTTGGACAGGGTGCATGGCTACACCTTC. Protein sequence: CASSLDRVHGYTF. The V and J genes are TRBV5-6 and TRBJ1-2, with a weak D call TRBD1 (6 bases). Germline V gives CDR1 SGHDT, CDR2 YYEEEE. The V end lost 0 bases, the J end lost 6 bases, and 9 bases lay between the germline ends. The CDR3 is 13 residues long.

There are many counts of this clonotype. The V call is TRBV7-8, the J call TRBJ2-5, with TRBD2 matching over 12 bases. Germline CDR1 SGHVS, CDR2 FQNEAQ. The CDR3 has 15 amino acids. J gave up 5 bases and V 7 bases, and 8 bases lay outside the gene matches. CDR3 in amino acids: CASNLGLAGSETQYF. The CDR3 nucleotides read TGTGCCAGCAATCTCGGACTAGCGGGAAGTGAGACCCAGTACTTC.

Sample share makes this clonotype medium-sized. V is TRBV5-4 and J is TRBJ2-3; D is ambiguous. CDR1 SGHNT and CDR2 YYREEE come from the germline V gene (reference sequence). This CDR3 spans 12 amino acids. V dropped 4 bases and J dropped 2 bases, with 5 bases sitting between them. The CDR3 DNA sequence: TGTGCCAGCAGCCCTAACACAGATACGCAGTATTTT. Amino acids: CASSPNTDTQYF. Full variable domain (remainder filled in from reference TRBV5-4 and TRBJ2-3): ETGVTQSPTHLIKTRGQQVTLRCSSQSGHNTVSWYQQALGQGPQFIFQYYREEENGRGNFPPRFSGLQFPNYSSELNVNALELDDSALYLCASSPNTDTQYFGPGTRLTVL.

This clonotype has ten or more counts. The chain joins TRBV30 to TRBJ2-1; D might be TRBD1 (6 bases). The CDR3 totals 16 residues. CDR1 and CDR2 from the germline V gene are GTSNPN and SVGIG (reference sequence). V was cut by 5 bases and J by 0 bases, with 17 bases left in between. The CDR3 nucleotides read TGTGCCTGGGGGGGTTTTGGACAGACCTCCTACAATGAGCAGTTCTTC. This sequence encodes CAWGGFGQTSYNEQFF.